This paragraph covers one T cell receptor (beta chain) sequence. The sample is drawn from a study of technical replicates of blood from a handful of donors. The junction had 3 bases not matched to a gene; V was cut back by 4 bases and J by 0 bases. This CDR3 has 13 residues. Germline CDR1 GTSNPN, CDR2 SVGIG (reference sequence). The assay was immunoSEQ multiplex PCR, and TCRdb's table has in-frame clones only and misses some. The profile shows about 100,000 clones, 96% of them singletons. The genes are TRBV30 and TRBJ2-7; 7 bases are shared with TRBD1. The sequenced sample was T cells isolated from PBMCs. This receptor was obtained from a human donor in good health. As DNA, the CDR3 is TGTGCCTGGAAGGGGGCAAGCTCCTACGAGCAGTACTTC. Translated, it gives CAWKGASSYEQYF.